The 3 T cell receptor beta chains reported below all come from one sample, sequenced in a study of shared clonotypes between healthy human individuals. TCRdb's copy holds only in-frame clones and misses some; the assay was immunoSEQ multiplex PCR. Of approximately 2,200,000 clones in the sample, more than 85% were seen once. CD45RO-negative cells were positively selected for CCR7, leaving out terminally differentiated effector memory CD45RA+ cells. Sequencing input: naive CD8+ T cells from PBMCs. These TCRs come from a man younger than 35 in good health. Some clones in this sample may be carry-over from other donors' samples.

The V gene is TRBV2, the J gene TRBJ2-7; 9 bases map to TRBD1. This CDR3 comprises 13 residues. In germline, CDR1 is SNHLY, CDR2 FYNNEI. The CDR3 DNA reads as TGTGCTTCCCACGGGACAGGGACATACGAGCAGTACTTC. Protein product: CASHGTGTYEQYF. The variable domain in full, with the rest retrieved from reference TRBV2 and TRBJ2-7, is EPEVTQTPSHQVTQMGQEVILRCVPISNHLYFYWYRQILGQKVEFLVSFYNNEISEKSEIFDDQFSVERPDGSNFTLKIRSTKLEDSAMYFCASHGTGTYEQYFGPGTRLTVT.

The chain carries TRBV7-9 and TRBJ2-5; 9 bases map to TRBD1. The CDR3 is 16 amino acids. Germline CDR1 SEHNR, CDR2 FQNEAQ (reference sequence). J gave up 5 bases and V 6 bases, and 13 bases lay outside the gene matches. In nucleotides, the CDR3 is TGTGCCAGCAGTATTCGCGGGACAGGGTCCGGGGAGACCCAGTACTTC. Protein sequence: CASSIRGTGSGETQYF.

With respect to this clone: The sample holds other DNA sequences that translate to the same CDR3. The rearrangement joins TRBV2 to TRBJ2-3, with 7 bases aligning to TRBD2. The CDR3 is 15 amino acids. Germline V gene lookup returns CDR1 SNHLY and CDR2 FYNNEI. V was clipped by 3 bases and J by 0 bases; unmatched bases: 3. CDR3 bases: TGTGCCAGCAGTGAGCCTAGCGGTAGCACAGATACGCAGTATTTT. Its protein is CASSEPSGSTDTQYF.